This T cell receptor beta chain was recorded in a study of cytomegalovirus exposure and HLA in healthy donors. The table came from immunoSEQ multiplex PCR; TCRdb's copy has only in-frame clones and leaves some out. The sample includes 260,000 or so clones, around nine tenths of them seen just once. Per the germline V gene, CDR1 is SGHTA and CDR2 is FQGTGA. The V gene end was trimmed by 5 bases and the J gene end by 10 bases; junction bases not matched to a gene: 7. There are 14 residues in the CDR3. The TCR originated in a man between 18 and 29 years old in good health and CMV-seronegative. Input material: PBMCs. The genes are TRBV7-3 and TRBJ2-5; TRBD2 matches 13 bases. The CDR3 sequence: CASSRGLAGEDQYF. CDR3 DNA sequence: TGTGCCAGCAGCCGTGGACTAGCGGGAGAGGACCAGTACTTC.